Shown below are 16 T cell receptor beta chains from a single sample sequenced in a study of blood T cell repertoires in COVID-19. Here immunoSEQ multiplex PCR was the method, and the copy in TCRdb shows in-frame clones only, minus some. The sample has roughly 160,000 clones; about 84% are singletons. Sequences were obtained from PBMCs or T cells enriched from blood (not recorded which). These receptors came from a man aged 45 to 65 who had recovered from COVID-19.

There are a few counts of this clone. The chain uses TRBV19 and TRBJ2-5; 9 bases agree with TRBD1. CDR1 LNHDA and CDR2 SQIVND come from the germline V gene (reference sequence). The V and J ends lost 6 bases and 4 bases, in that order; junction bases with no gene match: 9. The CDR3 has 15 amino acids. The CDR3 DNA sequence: TGTGCCAGTAGCGAGGGGACAGGGAGGAGAGAGACCCAGTACTTC. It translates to CASSEGTGRRETQYF.

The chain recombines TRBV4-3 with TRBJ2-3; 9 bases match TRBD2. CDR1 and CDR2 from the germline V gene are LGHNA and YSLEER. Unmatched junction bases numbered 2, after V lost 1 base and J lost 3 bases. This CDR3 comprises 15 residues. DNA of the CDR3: TGCGCCAGCAGCCAAGGTCTAGCGGGGACAGATACGCAGTATTTT. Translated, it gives CASSQGLAGTDTQYF.

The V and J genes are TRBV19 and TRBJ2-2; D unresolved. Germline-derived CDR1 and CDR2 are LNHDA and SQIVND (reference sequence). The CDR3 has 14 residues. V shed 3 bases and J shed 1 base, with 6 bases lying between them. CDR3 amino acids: CASSMAGNTGELFF. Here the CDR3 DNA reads TGTGCCAGTAGTATGGCAGGGAACACCGGGGAGCTGTTTTTT.

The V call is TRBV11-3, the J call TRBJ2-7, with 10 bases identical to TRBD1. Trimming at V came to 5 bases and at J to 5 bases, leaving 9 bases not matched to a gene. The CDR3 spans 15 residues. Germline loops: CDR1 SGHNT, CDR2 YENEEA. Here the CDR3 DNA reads TGTGCCAGCAGCCCTGGACAGGGGGTGAGCGACGAGCAGTACTTC. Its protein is CASSPGQGVSDEQYF. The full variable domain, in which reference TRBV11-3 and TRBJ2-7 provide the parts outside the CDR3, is EAGVVQSPRYKIIEKKQPVAFWCNPISGHNTLYWYLQNLGQGPELLIRYENEEAVDDSQLPKDRFSAERLKGVDSTLKIQPAELGDSAVYLCASSPGQGVSDEQYFGPGTRLTVT.

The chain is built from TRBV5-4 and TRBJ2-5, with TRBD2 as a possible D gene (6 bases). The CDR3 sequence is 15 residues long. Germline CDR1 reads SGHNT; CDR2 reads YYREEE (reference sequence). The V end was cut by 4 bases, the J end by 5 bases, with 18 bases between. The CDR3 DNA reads TGTGCCAGCAGCATCGGGGGAAGAAGGATGGAGACCCAGTACTTC. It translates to CASSIGGRRMETQYF.

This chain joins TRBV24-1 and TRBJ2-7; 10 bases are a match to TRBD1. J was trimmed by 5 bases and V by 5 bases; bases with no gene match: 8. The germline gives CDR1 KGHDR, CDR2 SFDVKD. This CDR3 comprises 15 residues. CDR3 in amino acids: CATSGGTGAIDEQYF. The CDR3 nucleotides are TGTGCCACCAGTGGGGGGACAGGGGCGATAGACGAGCAGTACTTC.

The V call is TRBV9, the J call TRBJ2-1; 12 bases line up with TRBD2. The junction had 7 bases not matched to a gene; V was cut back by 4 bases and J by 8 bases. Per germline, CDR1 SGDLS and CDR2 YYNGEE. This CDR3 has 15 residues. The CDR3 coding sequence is TGTGCCAGCAGCCTGGGGACTAGCGGGTTCCATGAGCAGTTCTTC. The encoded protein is CASSLGTSGFHEQFF.

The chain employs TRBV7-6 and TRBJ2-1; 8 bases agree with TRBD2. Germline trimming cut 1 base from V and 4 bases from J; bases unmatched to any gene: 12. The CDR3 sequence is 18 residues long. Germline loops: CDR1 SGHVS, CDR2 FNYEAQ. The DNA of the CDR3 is TGTGCCAGCAGCTTAGAGACGGGGGGGCCGGGACTATACAATGAGCAGTTCTTC. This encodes CASSLETGGPGLYNEQFF.

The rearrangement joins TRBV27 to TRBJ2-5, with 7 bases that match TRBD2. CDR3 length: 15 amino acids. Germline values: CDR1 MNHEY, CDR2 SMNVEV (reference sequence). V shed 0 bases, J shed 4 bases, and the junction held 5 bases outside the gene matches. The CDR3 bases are TGTGCCAGCAGTTTATCTTGGGGGAGGGTAGAGACCCAGTACTTC. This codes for CASSLSWGRVETQYF.

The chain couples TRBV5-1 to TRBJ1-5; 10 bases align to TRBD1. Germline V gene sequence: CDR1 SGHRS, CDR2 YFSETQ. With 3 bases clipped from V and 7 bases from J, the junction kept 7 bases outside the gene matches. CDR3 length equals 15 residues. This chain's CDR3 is CASSSVPGQGQPQHF. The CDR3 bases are TGCGCCAGCAGCTCCGTCCCGGGACAGGGGCAGCCCCAGCATTTT.

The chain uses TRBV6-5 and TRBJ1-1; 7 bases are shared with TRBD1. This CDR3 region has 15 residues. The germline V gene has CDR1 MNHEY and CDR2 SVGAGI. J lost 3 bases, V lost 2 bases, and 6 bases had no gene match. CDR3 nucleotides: TGTGCCAGCAGTTACCGCGGGAGGGGGCACACTGAAGCTTTCTTT. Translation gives CASSYRGRGHTEAFF.

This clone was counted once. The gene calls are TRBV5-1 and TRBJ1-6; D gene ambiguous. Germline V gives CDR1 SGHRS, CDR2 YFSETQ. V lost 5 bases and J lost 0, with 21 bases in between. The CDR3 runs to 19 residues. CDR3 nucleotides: TGCGCCAGCAGTTTGACTAGTCGCAGCCTAAGCTCCTATAATTCACCCCTCCACTTT. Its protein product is CASSLTSRSLSSYNSPLHF.

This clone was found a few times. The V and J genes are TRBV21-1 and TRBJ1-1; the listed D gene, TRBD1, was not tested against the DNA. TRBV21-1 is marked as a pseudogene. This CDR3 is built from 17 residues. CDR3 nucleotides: TGTGCCAGCAGCAATTACAGGGCCGGGGAAACCCGCACTGAAGCTTTCTTT. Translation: CASSNYRAGETRTEAFF.

DNA for the CDR3: TGCGCCAGCAGCCAAGATGCAGGGGGAGGAGCCTACAATGAGCAGTTCTTC. It translates to CASSQDAGGGAYNEQFF. This sequence joins TRBV4-1 and TRBJ2-1; D might be TRBD1 (7 bases). The CDR3 contains 17 residues. With 0 bases removed from V and 2 bases from J, the gap between germline ends came to 14 bases. Germline CDR1 is MGHRA and CDR2 is YSYEKL.

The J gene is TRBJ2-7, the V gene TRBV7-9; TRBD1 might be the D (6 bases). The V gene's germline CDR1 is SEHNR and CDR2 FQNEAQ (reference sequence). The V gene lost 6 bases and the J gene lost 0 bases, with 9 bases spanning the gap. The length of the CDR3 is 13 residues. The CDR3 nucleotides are TGTGCCAGCAGACTAGGGGGCTCCTACGAGCAGTACTTC. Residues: CASRLGGSYEQYF.

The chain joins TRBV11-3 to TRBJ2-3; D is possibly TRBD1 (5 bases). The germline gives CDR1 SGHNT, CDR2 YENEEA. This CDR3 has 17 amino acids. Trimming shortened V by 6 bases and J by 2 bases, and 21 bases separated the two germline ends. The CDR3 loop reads CASSLRTGARLTDTQYF. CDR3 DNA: TGTGCCAGCAGTCTTAGAACTGGGGCGCGACTCACAGATACGCAGTATTTT.